One TCR beta chain is described in this entry. V was cut by 7 bases and J by 5 bases, with 9 bases left in between. The germline V gene has CDR1 SGHTA and CDR2 FQGNSA. This CDR3 comprises 12 residues. The data originate from a study of neoadjuvant nivolumab and ipilimumab in lung cancer. Study-level information: Nivolumab 3 mg/kg was given days 1, 15 and 29, plus ipilimumab 1 mg/kg day 1 in combination.

Assay used: immunoSEQ multiplex PCR; TCRdb lists only in-frame clones, some missing. The sample gives roughly 30,000 clones, 90% of which show up once; approximately 4.6% is in the top ten. The chain carries TRBV7-2 and TRBJ2-1; D uncertain. The clonotype comes from an adult with non-small cell lung cancer. The sample consisted of peripheral blood, taken after neoadjuvant nivolumab, alone or with ipilimumab, at or shortly before surgery. In DNA form, the CDR3 reads TGTGCCAGCAATCGACGGGACAATGAGCAGTTCTTC. Translated: CASNRRDNEQFF.